This paragraph reports one TCR beta chain. The data were obtained in a study of blood T cells in healthy people across ages. Germline CDR1 SGHDT, CDR2 YYEEEE. J gave up 7 bases and V 3 bases, and 7 bases lay outside the gene matches. The length of the CDR3 is 15 residues. Next came a second PCR, run for about 6 to 12 cycles, which used a sample-barcoded 5' primer along with a J-beta primer mix. Each TCR beta cDNA got a 12-nucleotide random molecular identifier. TCRdb called the 5' RACE reads again in MiXCR, with one record for every CDR3 protein. The repertoire includes about 810,000 distinct CDR3 sequences, about 36% of them detected once, and 10% to 15% sits in the top ten.

This clonotype was sampled from a man aged 18 to 29 in good health. Material for sequencing was blood. V is TRBV5-6 and J is TRBJ2-1; TRBD1 aligns across 10 bases. The CDR3 sequence: CASSSRTGGGNEQFF. The DNA of the CDR3 is TGTGCCAGCAGCTCTAGGACAGGGGGAGGGAATGAGCAGTTCTTC.